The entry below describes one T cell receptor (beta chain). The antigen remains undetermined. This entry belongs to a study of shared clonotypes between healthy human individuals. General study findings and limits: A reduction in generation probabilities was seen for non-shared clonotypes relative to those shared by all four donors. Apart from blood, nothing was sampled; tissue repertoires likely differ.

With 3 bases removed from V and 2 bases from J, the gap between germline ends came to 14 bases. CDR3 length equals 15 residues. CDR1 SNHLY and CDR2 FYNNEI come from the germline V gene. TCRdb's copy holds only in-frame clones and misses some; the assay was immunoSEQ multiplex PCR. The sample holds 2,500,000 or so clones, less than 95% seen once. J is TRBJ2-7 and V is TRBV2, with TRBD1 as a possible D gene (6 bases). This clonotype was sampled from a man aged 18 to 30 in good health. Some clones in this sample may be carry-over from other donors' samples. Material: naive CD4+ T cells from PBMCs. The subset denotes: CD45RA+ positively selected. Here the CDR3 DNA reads TGTGCCAGCAGTGATGGGCAGGGGTACACCTACGAGCAGTACTTC. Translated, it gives CASSDGQGYTYEQYF.